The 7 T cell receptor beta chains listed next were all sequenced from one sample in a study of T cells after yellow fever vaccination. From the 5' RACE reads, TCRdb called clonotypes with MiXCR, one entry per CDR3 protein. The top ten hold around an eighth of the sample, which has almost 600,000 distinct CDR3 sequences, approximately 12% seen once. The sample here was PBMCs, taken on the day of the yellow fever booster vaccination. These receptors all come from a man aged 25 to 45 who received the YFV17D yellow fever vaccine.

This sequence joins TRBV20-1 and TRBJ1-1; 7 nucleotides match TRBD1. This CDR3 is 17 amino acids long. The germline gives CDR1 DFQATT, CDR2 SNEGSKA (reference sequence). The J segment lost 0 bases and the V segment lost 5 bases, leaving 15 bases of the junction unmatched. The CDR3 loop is CSALETGRRLVNTEAFF. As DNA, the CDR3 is TGCAGTGCTCTTGAGACAGGGCGGAGGTTGGTGAACACTGAAGCTTTCTTT.

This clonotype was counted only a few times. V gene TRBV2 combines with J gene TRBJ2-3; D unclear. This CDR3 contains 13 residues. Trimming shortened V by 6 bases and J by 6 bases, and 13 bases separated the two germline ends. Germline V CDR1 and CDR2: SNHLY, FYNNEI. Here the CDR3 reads CASSGSHGDTQYF. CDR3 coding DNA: TGTGCCAGCAGCGGGTCGCATGGGGATACGCAGTATTTT.

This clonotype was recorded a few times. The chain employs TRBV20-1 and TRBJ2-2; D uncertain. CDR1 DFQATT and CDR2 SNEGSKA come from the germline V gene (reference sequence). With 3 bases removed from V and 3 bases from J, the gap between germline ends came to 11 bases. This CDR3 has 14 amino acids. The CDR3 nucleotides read TGCAGTGCTAGGCCGGAGTTCGACACCGGGGAGCTGTTTTTT. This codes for CSARPEFDTGELFF.

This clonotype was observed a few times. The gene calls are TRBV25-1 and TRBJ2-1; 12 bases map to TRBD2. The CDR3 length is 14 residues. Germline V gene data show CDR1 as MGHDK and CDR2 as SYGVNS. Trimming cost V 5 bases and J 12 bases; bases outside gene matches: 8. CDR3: CASSLTSGSMVQFF. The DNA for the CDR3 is TGTGCCAGCAGTTTGACTAGCGGGAGTATGGTGCAGTTCTTC.

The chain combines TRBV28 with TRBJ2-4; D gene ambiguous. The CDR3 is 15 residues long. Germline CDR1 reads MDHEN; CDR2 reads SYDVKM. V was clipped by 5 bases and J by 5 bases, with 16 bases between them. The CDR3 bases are TGTGCCAGCAGTCCAGGACCCCGGCGGCAAAACATTCAGTACTTC. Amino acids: CASSPGPRRQNIQYF.

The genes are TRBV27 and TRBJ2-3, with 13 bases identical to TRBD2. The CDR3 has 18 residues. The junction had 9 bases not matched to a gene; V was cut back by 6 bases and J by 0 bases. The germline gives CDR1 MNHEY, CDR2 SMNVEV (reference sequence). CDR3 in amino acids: CASRTGLAGLYSTDTQYF. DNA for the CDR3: TGTGCCAGCAGAACGGGACTAGCGGGGCTGTATAGCACAGATACGCAGTATTTT.

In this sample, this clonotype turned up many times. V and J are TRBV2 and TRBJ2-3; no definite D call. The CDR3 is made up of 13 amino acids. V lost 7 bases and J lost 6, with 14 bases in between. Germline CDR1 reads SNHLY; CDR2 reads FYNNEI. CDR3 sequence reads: CASTADAVDTQYF. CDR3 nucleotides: TGTGCCAGCACCGCGGACGCAGTGGATACGCAGTATTTT. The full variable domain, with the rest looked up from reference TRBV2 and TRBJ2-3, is EPEVTQTPSHQVTQMGQEVILRCVPISNHLYFYWYRQILGQKVEFLVSFYNNEISEKSEIFDDQFSVERPDGSNFTLKIRSTKLEDSAMYFCASTADAVDTQYFGPGTRLTVL.